The 9 T cell receptor beta chains reported below all come from one sample, sequenced in a study of tumor T cells in aggressive B-cell lymphoma (dated by TCRdb to about 2017). Library preparation used the immunoSEQ multiplex PCR assay. This is the immuneACCESS table as TCRdb keeps it, with only in-frame sequences that have V and J called. A part of the clones is gone; compared with another copy, unresolved V genes explain less than half, and the rest is unexplained. The sample contains approximately 12,000 clones, about 89% of them found a single time. Roughly 2.4% of the sample belongs to the ten largest clones. Material for sequencing was tumor tissue. These receptors all stem from an adult with diffuse large B cell lymphoma.

The chain links TRBV28 to TRBJ1-2; TRBD1 agrees at 7 bases. Germline CDR1 MDHEN, CDR2 SYDVKM. The CDR3 length is 16 residues. V lost 5 bases, J lost 3 bases, and 12 bases stayed unmatched. The CDR3 loop reads CASSVSGRQGDYGYTF. CDR3 nucleotides: TGTGCCAGCAGTGTCTCGGGAAGACAGGGAGACTATGGCTACACCTTC.

This chain uses TRBV7-8 with TRBJ2-2; D may be TRBD1 (6 bases). The CDR3 sequence is 16 residues long. V was trimmed by 4 bases and J by 5 bases, leaving 17 bases between them. Per germline, CDR1 SGHVS and CDR2 FQNEAQ. The CDR3 DNA is TGTGCCAGCAGCTCCCCACAGGGCTGGGGAACCGGGGAGCTGTTTTTT. It translates to CASSSPQGWGTGELFF.

This clone was observed a few times. J is TRBJ2-6 and V is TRBV5-1; 7 bases map to TRBD1. Germline CDR1 SGHRS, CDR2 YFSETQ. V trimming: 5 bases; J trimming: 0 bases; junction bases outside the gene matches: 2. CDR3 length: 15 residues. CDR3 protein: CASRGQHSGANVLTF. CDR3 nucleotides: TGCGCCAGCAGGGGACAGCACTCTGGGGCCAACGTCCTGACTTTC.

Written as DNA, the CDR3 is TGTGCCAGCAGCTACAAGACAGGGATGAACACTGAAGCTTTCTTT. This codes for CASSYKTGMNTEAFF. The chain combines TRBV5-8 with TRBJ1-1; 7 positions agree with TRBD1. V was pared by 3 bases and J by 0 bases, with 5 bases of the junction left unmatched. Germline loops: CDR1 SGHTS, CDR2 YDEGEE. The CDR3 spans 15 residues.

The chain couples TRBV5-5 to TRBJ2-1, with 12 bases that match TRBD2. The CDR3 sequence is 14 residues long. CDR1 is SGHKS, CDR2 YYEKEE, per germline (reference sequence). Unmatched junction bases numbered 1, after V lost 2 bases and J lost 7 bases. The CDR3: CASSFGLAGNEQFF. The CDR3 nucleotides read TGTGCCAGCAGCTTTGGACTAGCGGGGAATGAGCAGTTCTTC.

The chain has TRBV19 and TRBJ1-1, with a weak D call TRBD1 (5 bases). This CDR3 spans 14 amino acids. The V end was cut by 7 bases, the J end by 0 bases, with 12 bases between. Germline values: CDR1 LNHDA, CDR2 SQIVND (reference sequence). CDR3 in DNA: TGTGCCAGTACCACACGGGGGGTGAACACTGAAGCTTTCTTT. Its protein product is CASTTRGVNTEAFF.

The chain carries TRBV28 and TRBJ2-4, with D possibly TRBD2 on 5 matching bases. The V gene lost 6 bases and the J gene lost 6 bases, with 15 bases spanning the gap. CDR1 MDHEN and CDR2 SYDVKM come from the germline V gene. The CDR3 contains 14 residues. CDR3 DNA sequence: TGTGCCAGCAGGGTCCCGGGGATGGCAAACATTCAGTACTTC. Amino acid sequence: CASRVPGMANIQYF.

Of note for this clone: Other nucleotide sequences in the sample specify the same CDR3. The chain couples TRBV4-2 to TRBJ2-1, with TRBD2 matching over 11 bases. Trimming at V came to 6 bases and at J to 4 bases, leaving 5 bases not matched to a gene. The CDR3 consists of 15 residues. CDR1 and CDR2 (germline): LGHNA, YNFKEQ. This CDR3 reads CASSAGTSGYNEQFF. The DNA of the CDR3 is TGTGCCAGCAGTGCCGGGACTAGCGGATACAATGAGCAGTTCTTC.

This clone was detected only once. Germline is not matched at one junction end, which may reflect a read error. At the DNA level, this CDR3 is encoded by other sequences in the same sample as well. The rearrangement uses TRBV15 and TRBJ2-7; perhaps TRBD1 as D (5 bases). This CDR3 spans 15 amino acids. CDR1 and CDR2 (germline): LNHNV, YYDKDF (reference sequence). CDR3 in DNA: TGCGCCACCAGCAGAGAAACAGGATGGACCTACGAGCAGTACTTC. This gives the protein CATSRETGWTYEQYF.